One and the same sample provided the 22 T cell receptor beta chains below, sequenced in a study of cytomegalovirus exposure and HLA in healthy donors. The PCR had 60 Vbeta and 13 Jbeta primers. The repertoire was sequenced with immunoSEQ multiplex PCR; TCRdb's copy has only in-frame clones and lacks some. The repertoire holds roughly 100,000 clones, with roughly 77% as singletons. The sequenced material came from PBMCs. The receptors here all came from a woman aged 18-30 years in good health and CMV-seropositive.

In DNA form, the CDR3 reads TGTGCCACCAGCAGAGATCGGCAGGACGAGCAGTACTTC. Translated: CATSRDRQDEQYF. The rearrangement joins TRBV15 to TRBJ2-7; D unresolved. V was clipped by 0 bases and J by 5 bases, with 8 bases between them. The V gene's germline CDR1 is LNHNV and CDR2 YYDKDF (reference sequence). The CDR3 is 13 residues long.

The chain carries TRBV6-6 and TRBJ2-2, with a possible D match to TRBD2 (6 bases). Per the germline V gene, CDR1 is MNHNY and CDR2 is SVGAGI (reference sequence). The ends were cut back, 11 bases at V and 5 bases at J, with 15 bases in the middle. CDR3 length: 13 amino acids. The CDR3 bases are TGTGCCGGGGACTCTTCTGGGACCGGGGAGCTGTTTTTT. This encodes CAGDSSGTGELFF.

DNA for the CDR3: TGCGCCAGCAGCTTTACGACAGGGGGTTCGGGTGGCTACACCTTC. Translating it yields CASSFTTGGSGGYTF. This chain uses TRBV5-1 with TRBJ1-2; 9 bases are a match to TRBD1. With V trimmed by 2 bases and J by 7 bases, 9 bases remained unmatched. Germline V lookup: CDR1 SGHRS, CDR2 YFSETQ. CDR3 length: 15 residues.

This clone turned up a few times. This rearrangement joins TRBV5-1 to TRBJ2-7; TRBD1 matches at 7 bases. In germline, CDR1 is SGHRS, CDR2 YFSETQ. There are 14 residues in the CDR3. V gave up 0 bases and J gave up 6 bases; unmatched junction bases: 6. The CDR3 region is CASSLETGDGEQYF. Here the CDR3 DNA reads TGCGCCAGCAGCTTGGAAACAGGGGACGGCGAGCAGTACTTC.

This clone was seen once. The V call is TRBV10-3, the J call TRBJ2-3; the D gene is possibly TRBD1 (5 bases). CDR3 length: 15 amino acids. The V and J ends lost 0 bases and 0 bases respectively, with 7 bases between them. Germline-derived CDR1 and CDR2 are ENHRY and SYGVKD. This CDR3 reads CAISESGASTDTQYF. The CDR3 nucleotides read TGTGCCATCAGTGAGTCAGGGGCGAGCACAGATACGCAGTATTTT.

The rearrangement uses TRBV7-3 and TRBJ1-1, with 8 bases fitting TRBD1. The CDR3 extends over 15 amino acids. V shed 5 bases and J 4 bases; nucleotides not matched to a gene: 9. Looked up from germline, CDR1 is SGHTA and CDR2 is FQGTGA. The CDR3 DNA reads as TGTGCCAGCAGCGATGCCCGACAGGGGACCACTGAAGCTTTCTTT. Protein sequence: CASSDARQGTTEAFF.

In this sample, this clone turned up a few times. The rearrangement links TRBV6-5 to TRBJ1-4, with D possibly matching TRBD1 (5 bases). Trimming took off 0 bases at V and 7 bases at J, with 12 bases between the two ends. Germline V gene lookup returns CDR1 MNHEY and CDR2 SVGAGI. The CDR3 is made up of 15 amino acids. This chain's CDR3 is CASSYSNLRGEKLFF. The CDR3 DNA reads TGTGCCAGCAGTTACTCGAATTTAAGGGGTGAAAAACTGTTTTTT.

The chain has TRBV27 and TRBJ2-7, with 10 bases identical to TRBD2. Germline V gene data show CDR1 as MNHEY and CDR2 as SMNVEV (reference sequence). The CDR3 is 15 residues long. With V trimmed by 2 bases and J by 6 bases, 7 bases remained unmatched. The CDR3 bases are TGTGCCAGCAGTTTAGCCTTAGCGGGAGGTTTCGAGCAGTACTTC. Its translation is CASSLALAGGFEQYF.

This clone was seen a handful of times. The V gene is TRBV27, the J gene TRBJ1-2; TRBD1 matches at 12 bases. V trimming: 4 bases; J trimming: 5 bases; junction bases outside the gene matches: 8. The germline CDR1 and CDR2 sequences are MNHEY and SMNVEV (reference sequence). The CDR3 extends over 16 amino acids. CDR3 bases: TGTGCCAGCAGTTCATGGGGGGACAGGGGGCCGTATGGCTACACCTTC. Translation: CASSSWGDRGPYGYTF.

This sequence joins TRBV11-2 and TRBJ1-2, with TRBD1 as a possible D gene (5 bases). The germline CDR1 and CDR2 sequences are SGHAT and FQNNGV. The V end lost 2 bases, the J end lost 4 bases, and 14 bases lay between the germline ends. The CDR3 runs 15 residues. CDR3 sequence: CASSLFVGQGYGYTF. DNA of the CDR3: TGTGCCAGCAGCTTATTCGTTGGGCAGGGCTATGGCTACACCTTC.

J is TRBJ2-1 and V is TRBV6-1; 11 nucleotides line up with TRBD2. This CDR3 has 14 amino acids. Germline-derived CDR1 and CDR2 are MNHNS and SASEGT. V trimming: 6 bases; J trimming: 5 bases; junction bases outside the gene matches: 3. The chain's CDR3 is CASRLAGEDNEQFF. The CDR3 nucleotides are TGTGCCAGCAGACTAGCGGGGGAGGACAATGAGCAGTTCTTC.

The genes are TRBV6-1 and TRBJ2-1; a possible D gene is TRBD1 (7 bases). Trimming took off 5 bases at V and 4 bases at J, with 12 bases between the two ends. This CDR3 spans 14 amino acids. CDR1 is MNHNS and CDR2 is SASEGT in the germline V gene. CDR3 residues: CASSRQGGYNEQFF. The DNA for the CDR3 is TGTGCCAGCAGTCGGCAGGGGGGTTACAATGAGCAGTTCTTC.

This clone was observed a handful of times. The chain links TRBV7-2 to TRBJ2-2; 10 nucleotides align to TRBD2. This CDR3 contains 15 residues. J lost 7 bases, V lost 2 bases, and 4 bases had no gene match. Per the germline V gene, CDR1 is SGHTA and CDR2 is FQGNSA. The DNA for the CDR3 is TGTGCCAGCAGCTTACAGCGGGGGGGCCTCGGGGAGCTGTTTTTT. Translation gives CASSLQRGGLGELFF.

This clone has a single count. This chain connects TRBV19 to TRBJ2-7; TRBD2 agrees at 8 bases. This CDR3 has 14 residues. Losses at the gene ends were 5 bases for V and 3 bases for J; bases not matched to a gene: 6. Per the germline V gene, CDR1 is LNHDA and CDR2 is SQIVND (reference sequence). The CDR3 coding sequence is TGTGCCAGTAGTCTCGGGGGGGAGTACTACGAGCAGTACTTC. It translates to CASSLGGEYYEQYF. Combining the CDR3 with reference TRBV19 and TRBJ2-7 gives the whole variable domain DGGITQSPKYLFRKEGQNVTLSCEQNLNHDAMYWYRQDPGQGLRLIYYSQIVNDFQKGDIAEGYSVSREKKESFPLTVTSAQKNPTAFYLCASSLGGEYYEQYFGPGTRLTVT.

J is TRBJ2-3 and V is TRBV28; maybe TRBD1 (6 bases). The V gene's germline CDR1 is MDHEN and CDR2 SYDVKM. CDR3 length equals 12 residues. Deletions cut 3 bases from V and 6 bases from J, with 7 bases between. The CDR3 here is CASSFDRDTQYF. CDR3 DNA sequence: TGTGCCAGCAGTTTTGACAGGGATACGCAGTATTTT.

Remarks on this clone: At one boundary the junction diverges from the germline segment, which might be a read error. V gene TRBV7-7 combines with J gene TRBJ2-1; TRBD2 matches 8 bases. Germline V CDR1 and CDR2: SSHAT, FNYEAQ (reference sequence). The CDR3 contains 18 residues. The CDR3 sequence: CASSLVPPGTSSYNEQFF. In DNA, the CDR3 is TGTGCTAGCAGCTTAGTACCCCCCGGGACTAGCTCCTACAATGAGCAGTTCTTC.

This chain joins TRBV29-1 and TRBJ2-7; TRBD2 might be the D (5 bases). The germline V gene has CDR1 SQVTM and CDR2 ANQGSEA. The CDR3 covers 13 residues. The V end was cut by 4 bases, the J end by 5 bases, with 15 bases between. The CDR3 coding sequence is TGCAGCGTTGTAGGCGCGAGGGAGAACGAGCAGTACTTC. Translating it yields CSVVGARENEQYF.

V usage is TRBV7-3 and J usage is TRBJ1-2, with D tentatively TRBD1 (5 bases). Germline V gives CDR1 SGHTA, CDR2 FQGTGA. The CDR3 totals 13 residues. Trimming took 2 bases from V and 4 from J, leaving 8 bases between them. CDR3 in DNA: TGTGCCAGCAGCTTAGGGGGGAGCTATGGCTACACCTTC. As protein: CASSLGGSYGYTF.

The chain recombines TRBV7-6 with TRBJ1-4; D not certain. Germline V gene sequence: CDR1 SGHVS, CDR2 FNYEAQ. This CDR3 has 16 residues. V was clipped by 4 bases and J by 0 bases, with 12 bases between them. The CDR3 DNA reads TGTGCCAGCAGCTCCTTTGCGGGGACAACTAATGAAAAACTGTTTTTT. It specifies CASSSFAGTTNEKLFF.

V gene TRBV2 combines with J gene TRBJ2-7, with 9 bases aligning to TRBD2. Germline V gene data show CDR1 as SNHLY and CDR2 as FYNNEI. This CDR3 has 15 amino acids. With 1 base clipped from V and 2 bases from J, the junction kept 3 bases outside the gene matches. CDR3 protein: CASSEVAGGPYEQYF. CDR3 nucleotide sequence: TGTGCCAGCAGTGAAGTCGCGGGGGGGCCCTACGAGCAGTACTTC.

The chain carries TRBV7-2 and TRBJ2-7, with 9 positions matching TRBD2. Losses at the gene ends were 2 bases for V and 3 bases for J; bases not matched to a gene: 2. The CDR3 is 14 residues long. CDR1 is SGHTA, CDR2 FQGNSA, per germline. The DNA for the CDR3 is TGTGCCAGCAGCTTACGACTAGCGGACTACGAGCAGTACTTC. Translation: CASSLRLADYEQYF.

V and J are TRBV4-2 and TRBJ1-2, with 11 bases aligning to TRBD1. CDR3 length equals 16 residues. V shed 1 base, J shed 4 bases, and the junction held 5 bases outside the gene matches. In germline, CDR1 is LGHNA, CDR2 YNFKEQ. CDR3: CASSQAGQGAFYGYTF. CDR3 DNA: TGTGCCAGCAGCCAAGCTGGACAGGGGGCATTCTATGGCTACACCTTC.